The source of this TCR beta chain is a study of blood T cell repertoires in COVID-19. About the research overall: Samples of COVID-19 (acute and convalescent) were obtained from the United States, Italy and Spain. The analysed material was cDNA or gDNA that came from T cells, B-cell-depleted T cells, or PBMCs.

In the original analysis: Estimated nucleated cell counts came from reference gene primer amplification. Repertoires were generated with immunoSEQ multiplex PCR, while TCRdb's copy carries only in-frame clones and drops some. That table is the source of V, J and clone size, and D and trimming were worked out from the DNA. The sample consists of under 250,000 clones, approximately 86% of them appearing once. The CDR3 totals 14 residues. Germline trimming cut 2 bases from V and 2 bases from J; bases unmatched to any gene: 3. CDR1 SGHRS and CDR2 YFSETQ come from the germline V gene. This clonotype originated in a human donor in a cohort sampled during active COVID-19. V is TRBV5-1 and J is TRBJ1-1; TRBD1 matches 7 bases. Sequenced material: peripheral blood. CDR3 region: CASSLTGANTEAFF. Here the CDR3 DNA reads TGCGCCAGCAGCTTAACAGGGGCTAACACTGAAGCTTTCTTT.